The 6 T cell receptor beta chains below all came from one sample that was sequenced in a study of blood T cell repertoires in COVID-19 (dated by TCRdb to 2018 to 2021). The library was produced with the immunoSEQ multiplex PCR assay. In its TCRdb copy, this immuneACCESS table keeps in-frame sequences only and misses some clones. Where compared with another copy, unresolved V genes explain less than half of these, and the others have no known cause. The sample yields 150,000 to 200,000 clones; around 80% were counted once. The top ten clones comprise 6% to 8% of the sample. The sequenced sample consisted of peripheral blood. The receptors come from a human donor with acute or convalescent COVID-19. The donor label of this sample is uncertain.

The V and J genes are TRBV28 and TRBJ1-2; possibly TRBD1 for D (5 bases). This CDR3 is 15 amino acids long. V was trimmed by 3 bases and J by 4 bases, leaving 15 bases between them. Per the germline V gene, CDR1 is MDHEN and CDR2 is SYDVKM. CDR3 coding DNA: TGTGCCAGCAGTTTCGGGGGTGGATCCTCCTATGGCTACACCTTC. This gives the protein CASSFGGGSSYGYTF.

The genes are TRBV5-6 and TRBJ1-1; tentatively, D is TRBD1 (5 bases). The CDR3 loop spans 16 amino acids. CDR1 and CDR2 (germline): SGHDT, YYEEEE. V was trimmed by 4 bases and J by 1 base, leaving 17 bases between them. CDR3 residues: CASSPLGGEGNTEAFF. The CDR3 nucleotides are TGTGCCAGCAGCCCTCTGGGGGGTGAGGGGAACACTGAAGCTTTCTTT. The variable domain in full, completed from reference TRBV5-6 and TRBJ1-1, reads DAGVTQSPTHLIKTRGQQVTLRCSPKSGHDTVSWYQQALGQGPQFIFQYYEEEERQRGNFPDRFSGHQFPNYSSELNVNALLLGDSALYLCASSPLGGEGNTEAFFGQGTRLTVV.

The V and J genes are TRBV6-2 or TRBV6-3 and TRBJ1-2, with a tentative D call TRBD1 (5 bases). V lost 1 base and J lost 4, with 10 bases in between. Germline CDR1 and CDR2: MNHEY and SVGEGT. The CDR3 runs 14 residues. CDR3 coding DNA: TGTGCCAGCAGTTACTACGGGGGAGCCTATGGCTACACCTTC. This translates into CASSYYGGAYGYTF.

V gene TRBV18 combines with J gene TRBJ2-7, with D maybe TRBD1 (5 bases). Deletions cut 5 bases from V and 3 bases from J, with 11 bases between. Per germline, CDR1 KGHSH and CDR2 LQKENI. CDR3 size: 13 residues. CDR3 protein: CASSISDSYEQYF. The CDR3 nucleotides read TGTGCCAGCTCAATTAGTGACAGCTACGAGCAGTACTTC.

This clone has a handful of counts. The genes are TRBV4-3 and TRBJ2-3; 11 positions agree with TRBD2. The CDR3 has 16 residues. Losses at the gene ends were 1 base for V and 1 base for J; bases not matched to a gene: 1. Germline V gene sequence: CDR1 LGHNA, CDR2 YSLEER. In DNA form, the CDR3 reads TGCGCCAGCAGCCAAGGGGGACTAGCGGGCACAGATACGCAGTATTTT. Translated: CASSQGGLAGTDTQYF.

As regards this clone: This sample includes further DNA sequences coding for the same CDR3. This chain uses TRBV6-2 or TRBV6-3 with TRBJ1-2; tentative D call: TRBD1 (6 bases). This CDR3 has 14 residues. Germline V lookup: CDR1 MNHEY, CDR2 SVGEGT. Trimming removed 1 base at V and 8 bases at J, with 14 bases between. As DNA, the CDR3 is TGTGCCAGCAGTTACTTCCCCGGGACACTCGGCTACACCTTC. Protein: CASSYFPGTLGYTF.